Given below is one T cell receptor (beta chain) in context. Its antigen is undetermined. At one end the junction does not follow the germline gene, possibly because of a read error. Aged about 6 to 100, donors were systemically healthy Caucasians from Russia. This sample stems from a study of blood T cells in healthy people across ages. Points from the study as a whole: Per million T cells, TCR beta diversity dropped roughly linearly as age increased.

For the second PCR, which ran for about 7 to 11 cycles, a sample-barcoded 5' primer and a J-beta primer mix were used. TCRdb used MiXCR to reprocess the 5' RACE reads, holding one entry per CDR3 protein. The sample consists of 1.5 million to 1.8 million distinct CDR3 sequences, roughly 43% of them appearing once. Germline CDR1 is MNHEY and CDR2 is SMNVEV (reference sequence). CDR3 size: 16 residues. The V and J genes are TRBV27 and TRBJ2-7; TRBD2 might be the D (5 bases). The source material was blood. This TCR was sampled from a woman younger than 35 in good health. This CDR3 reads CACSPNRDHSSYEQYF. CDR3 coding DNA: TGTGCCTGCAGTCCCAACCGGGATCACAGCTCCTACGAGCAGTACTTC.